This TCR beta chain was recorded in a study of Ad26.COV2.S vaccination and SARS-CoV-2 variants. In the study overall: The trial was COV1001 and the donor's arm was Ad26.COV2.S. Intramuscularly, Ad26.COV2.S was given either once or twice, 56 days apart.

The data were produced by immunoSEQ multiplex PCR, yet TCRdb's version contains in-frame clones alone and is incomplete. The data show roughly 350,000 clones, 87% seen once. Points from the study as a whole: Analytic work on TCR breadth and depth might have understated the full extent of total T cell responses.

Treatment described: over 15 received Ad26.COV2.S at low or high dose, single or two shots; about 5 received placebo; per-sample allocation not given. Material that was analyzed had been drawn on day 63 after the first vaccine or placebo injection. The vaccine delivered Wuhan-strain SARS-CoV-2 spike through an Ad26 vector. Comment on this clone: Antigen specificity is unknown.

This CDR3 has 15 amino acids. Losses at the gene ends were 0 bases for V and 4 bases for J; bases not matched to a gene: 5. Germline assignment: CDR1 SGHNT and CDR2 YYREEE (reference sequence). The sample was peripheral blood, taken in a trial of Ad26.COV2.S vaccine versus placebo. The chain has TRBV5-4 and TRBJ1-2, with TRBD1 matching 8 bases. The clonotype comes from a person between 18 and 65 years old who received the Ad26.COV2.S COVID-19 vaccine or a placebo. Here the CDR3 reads CASSLDPTGVYGYTF. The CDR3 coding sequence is TGTGCCAGCAGCTTGGACCCGACAGGGGTCTATGGCTACACCTTC.